This T cell receptor (beta chain) was sequenced during a study of blood T cell repertoires in COVID-19. Using immunoSEQ multiplex PCR, the repertoire was profiled, and TCRdb retains in-frame clones only, with some absent. This sample has roughly 250,000 clones, with approximately 88% found just once. Germline assignment: CDR1 SEHNR and CDR2 FQNEAQ (reference sequence). This CDR3 spans 17 amino acids. The V end was cut by 5 bases, the J end by 4 bases, with 23 bases between. The sequence derives from a woman in her 40s who had been exposed to COVID-19. Specimen: PBMCs or T cells enriched from blood (not recorded which). The rearrangement uses TRBV7-9 and TRBJ1-1; D unresolved. CDR3 bases: TGTGCCAGCAGCACTACGCCTTTTGAGCCCACTTCCACTGAAGCTTTCTTT. It is translated as CASSTTPFEPTSTEAFF. The full variable domain, rest sourced from reference TRBV7-9 and TRBJ1-1, is DTGVSQNPRHKITKRGQNVTFRCDPISEHNRLYWYRQTLGQGPEFLTYFQNEAQLEKSRLLSDRFSAERPKGSFSTLEIQRTEQGDSAMYLCASSTTPFEPTSTEAFFGQGTRLTVV.